The following is a TCR beta chain sequence with its context. The antigen remains unidentified. This entry is derived from a study of T cells in Graves' hyperthyroidism and ophthalmopathy. Researchers amplified the TCR beta CDR3 regions from RNA transcripts. The primer set for the first-round RT-PCR of the TCR CDR3 was HTBI. TCRdb called the multiplex PCR reads again in MiXCR, with one record for every CDR3 protein. The table has 530,000 or so distinct CDR3 sequences, around 46% seen once; the top ten hold approximately 8.4%. Findings and caveats of the study: Clonotypes that were expanded in thyroid above 0.001 mostly appeared in blood too.

Stable Graves' hyperthyroidism meant no ophthalmopathy progression within 18 months. Hyperthyroidism was newly diagnosed in patients aged 18 to 65 (duration under 2 months). Researchers barred patients who had uncontrolled infection, other autoimmune disease, pregnancy or lactation. The CDR3 sequence is 10 residues long. With 6 bases removed from V and 9 bases from J, the gap between germline ends came to 8 bases. The sequence came from a young woman with Graves' hyperthyroidism. This chain links TRBV12-3 or TRBV12-4 with TRBJ2-5; D gene unclear. Sequenced: peripheral blood or thyroid tissue (not recorded which). The CDR3 region is CASSSLPQYF. The CDR3 DNA reads TGTGCCAGCAGCTCCCTTCCCCAGTACTTC.